The rows below give T cell receptor beta chains drawn from one sample of a study of blood T cell repertoires in COVID-19. Sequencing was performed with immunoSEQ multiplex PCR; in TCRdb, only in-frame clones are kept and a portion is missing. The sample shows about 200,000 clones, 80% to 85% of them seen only once. Sequencing was done on a sample of peripheral blood. Every receptor here comes from a man in his forties or fifties with acute or convalescent COVID-19. Both conserved end residues are part of each CDR3. Fields, in order: J gene, D gene, V gene, clone size, CDR3 length, CDR3 protein, CDR3 DNA. A D gene is named only where the DNA matches it firmly. Clone size is not always given. Where it is, it says once, few, many or a class for expanded clones.

TRBJ2-1,TRBD2,TRBV12-3/TRBV12-4,once,12,CASSPLAGIQFF,TGTGCCAGCAGCCCACTAGCGGGTATACAGTTCTTC
TRBJ2-1,.,TRBV3-1/TRBV3-2,.,15,CASSQELAGKNEQFF,TGTGCCAGCAGCCAAGAACTGGCGGGAAAGAATGAGCAGTTCTTC
TRBJ1-2,.,TRBV2,.,12,CAEPGRAGGYTF,TGTGCCGAACCAGGGCGAGCAGGTGGCTACACCTTC
TRBJ1-5,TRBD1,TRBV19,.,18,CASSTPRPDRGDNQPQHF,TGTGCCAGTAGTACTCCTAGACCCGACAGGGGTGACAATCAGCCCCAGCATTTT
TRBJ2-2,TRBD2,TRBV9,.,15,CASSSGLAGPGELFF,TGTGCCAGCAGCAGCGGCCTAGCGGGACCCGGGGAGCTGTTTTTT
TRBJ2-2,TRBD2,TRBV9,.,16,CASSADITSGAGELFF,TGTGCCAGCAGCGCAGATATTACTAGCGGGGCCGGGGAGCTGTTTTTT
TRBJ1-4,TRBD1,TRBV27,.,16,CASSFGQGALGEKLFF,TGTGCCAGCAGTTTTGGACAGGGGGCTTTGGGTGAAAAACTGTTTTTT
TRBJ2-3,TRBD2,TRBV4-1,.,19,CASSQDFPTSGRGTDTQYF,TGCGCCAGCAGCCAAGATTTCCCCACTAGCGGGAGGGGCACAGATACGCAGTATTTT
TRBJ1-2,.,TRBV15,.,15,CATSRDRGGVYGYTF,TGTGCCACCAGCAGAGATCGCGGCGGAGTCTATGGCTACACCTTC
TRBJ1-2,TRBD1,TRBV25-1,once,15,CATRSDRGNNYGYTF,TGTGCCACACGATCGGACAGGGGCAATAACTATGGCTACACCTTC
TRBJ2-7,.,TRBV5-1,.,13,CASTPGSSYEQYF,TGCGCCAGCACCCCAGGTTCCAGCTACGAGCAGTACTTC
TRBJ1-2,.,TRBV6-5,.,12,CASRTGLRGYTF,TGTGCCAGCAGAACAGGGTTACGGGGCTACACCTTC
TRBJ2-1,TRBD2,TRBV2,.,14,CASSRTSGYNEQFF,TGTGCCAGTTCTAGGACTAGCGGGTACAATGAGCAGTTCTTC
TRBJ1-5,.,TRBV6-5,.,15,CASSSRGGWDQPQHF,TGTGCCAGCAGTTCGAGGGGGGGGTGGGATCAGCCCCAGCATTTT
TRBJ2-7,TRBD1,TRBV6-5,once,13,CATSPQTGIEQYF,TGTGCCACATCTCCTCAGACAGGGATCGAGCAGTACTTC
TRBJ2-3,TRBD2,TRBV7-8,.,17,CASSRYPSGRGTDTQYF,TGTGCCAGCAGCCGATACCCTAGCGGGAGAGGGACAGATACGCAGTATTTT
TRBJ2-2,.,TRBV5-1,.,13,CASSITDTGELFF,TGCGCCAGCAGCATCACAGACACCGGGGAGCTGTTTTTT
TRBJ1-5,TRBD1,TRBV7-2,.,15,CASSSRTGPNQPQHF,TGTGCCAGCAGCTCTCGGACAGGGCCTAATCAGCCCCAGCATTTT
TRBJ1-2,TRBD1,TRBV7-8,.,12,CASSLGQGRYTF,TGTGCCAGCAGCCTAGGACAGGGCAGATACACCTTC
TRBJ1-1,.,TRBV10-3,.,11,CAISDPQGAFF,TGTGCCATCAGTGATCCACAGGGAGCTTTCTTT
TRBJ2-2,.,TRBV3-1/TRBV3-2,.,16,CASSQEWGRGTGELFF,TGTGCCAGCAGCCAAGAATGGGGGCGCGGCACCGGGGAGCTGTTTTTT
TRBJ2-3,.,TRBV15,.,15,CATSSGTPYTDTQYF,TGTGCCACCAGTTCCGGGACACCATACACAGATACGCAGTATTTT
TRBJ2-7,TRBD1,TRBV2,.,13,CASSGRQGGEQYF,TGTGCCAGCAGCGGACGACAGGGGGGCGAGCAGTACTTC
TRBJ1-5,TRBD1,TRBV6-6,.,16,CASSLSGTGGGQPQHF,TGTGCCAGCAGTTTATCCGGGACAGGGGGCGGTCAGCCCCAGCATTTT
TRBJ2-2,.,TRBV15,.,14,CATCCAGNTGELFF,TGTGCCACCTGCTGTGCGGGGAACACCGGGGAGCTGTTTTTT
TRBJ2-7,TRBD2,TRBV6-1,.,14,CASSDLAGVDEQYF,TGTGCCAGCAGTGATCTAGCGGGAGTTGACGAGCAGTACTTC
TRBJ2-1,.,TRBV6-5,.,15,CASSYRGLPWDEQFF,TGTGCCAGCAGTTACCGCGGCCTTCCCTGGGATGAGCAGTTCTTC
TRBJ1-5,TRBD1,TRBV19,few,16,CASSIRGAGTNQPQHF,TGTGCCAGTAGTATCAGGGGGGCGGGGACCAATCAGCCCCAGCATTTT
TRBJ2-1,TRBD2,TRBV18,.,13,CASSPAGGAEQFF,TGTGCCAGCTCACCGGCGGGAGGGGCTGAGCAGTTCTTC
TRBJ2-7,.,TRBV9,.,12,CASSVGIDEQYF,TGTGCCAGCAGCGTAGGCATAGACGAGCAGTACTTC
TRBJ1-3,TRBD1,TRBV6-6,.,15,CASSYDRGRGNTIYF,TGTGCCAGCAGTTACGACAGGGGGCGAGGAAACACCATATATTTT
TRBJ1-6,.,TRBV30,.,15,CAWSEGGRYNSPLHF,TGTGCCTGGAGTGAGGGAGGGCGGTATAATTCACCCCTCCACTTT
TRBJ2-7,TRBD2,TRBV7-2,.,17,CASSFSSGGRGAYEQYF,TGTGCCAGCAGCTTTTCTTCCGGCGGGAGGGGGGCCTACGAGCAGTACTTC
TRBJ2-2,TRBD1,TRBV9,.,17,CASSVEQGVYIAGELFF,TGTGCCAGCAGCGTAGAACAGGGGGTATATATCGCCGGGGAGCTGTTTTTT
TRBJ2-7,.,TRBV25-1,.,11,CASSGLDEQYF,TGTGCCAGCAGTGGGTTAGACGAGCAGTACTTC
TRBJ1-1,TRBD1,TRBV19,.,14,CASSRGGPGTEAFF,TGTGCCAGTAGTAGAGGGGGCCCGGGCACTGAAGCTTTCTTT
TRBJ2-7,.,TRBV15,.,15,CATSREGGQHYEQYF,TGTGCCACCAGCAGAGAGGGGGGACAGCACTACGAGCAGTACTTC
TRBJ2-3,.,TRBV5-4,.,14,CASSLQGATDTQYF,TGTGCCAGCAGCCTACAGGGAGCCACAGATACGCAGTATTTT
TRBJ2-3,TRBD2,TRBV7-2,.,15,CASSPWTSGTDTQYF,TGTGCCAGCAGCCCATGGACTAGCGGCACAGATACGCAGTATTTT
TRBJ2-2,.,TRBV5-1,.,15,CASSLGGINTGELFF,TGCGCCAGCAGCTTGGGAGGGATAAACACCGGGGAGCTGTTTTTT
TRBJ2-4,TRBD1,TRBV7-9,.,15,CASSWDSPASDIQYF,TGTGCCAGCAGTTGGGACAGTCCCGCGAGTGACATTCAGTACTTC
TRBJ2-5,TRBD1,TRBV30,.,14,CAWSPGQGRETQYF,TGTGCCTGGAGTCCAGGACAGGGGAGGGAGACCCAGTACTTC
TRBJ1-2,TRBD1,TRBV28,.,14,CASRNSGTDYGYTF,TGTGCCAGCAGGAATTCCGGGACAGATTATGGCTACACCTTC
TRBJ2-3,.,TRBV2,.,15,CASRELGQRTDTQYF,TGTGCCAGCAGAGAGCTTGGACAGCGCACAGATACGCAGTATTTT
TRBJ2-7,TRBD2,TRBV5-1,.,15,CASSLELAGTYEQYF,TGCGCCAGCAGCCTCGAACTAGCGGGAACTTACGAGCAGTACTTC
TRBJ1-6,.,TRBV7-9,.,15,CASSLSGDQYSPLHF,TGTGCCAGCAGCTTATCAGGGGACCAGTATTCACCCCTCCACTTT
TRBJ1-1,TRBD1,TRBV19,once,15,CASRNPGQGNTEAFF,TGTGCCAGTAGAAATCCGGGACAGGGAAACACTGAAGCTTTCTTT
TRBJ2-1,TRBD2,TRBV15,.,16,CATSRLTSATYNEQFF,TGTGCCACCAGCAGACTCACTAGCGCCACCTACAATGAGCAGTTCTTC
TRBJ1-2,.,TRBV6-2/TRBV6-3,.,14,CASSDPDSLLIYTF,TGTGCCAGCAGTGACCCGGACAGCCTTCTTATCTACACCTTC
TRBJ2-1,.,TRBV6-4,few,13,CASSGGELDEQFF,TGTGCCAGCAGTGGTGGAGAGTTAGATGAGCAGTTCTTC
TRBJ2-5,.,TRBV5-5,once,14,CASSSGALQETQYF,TGTGCCAGCAGCTCAGGGGCGCTGCAGGAGACCCAGTACTTC
TRBJ1-2,TRBD1,TRBV6-5,.,14,CASSRDSINYGYTF,TGTGCCAGCAGTAGGGACAGTATTAACTATGGCTACACCTTC
TRBJ1-5,.,TRBV6-5,.,15,CASGVPGRSNQPQHF,TGTGCCAGCGGCGTACCTGGGAGGAGCAATCAGCCCCAGCATTTT
TRBJ1-2,.,TRBV5-5,.,16,CASSLANFGSYYGYTF,TGTGCCAGCAGCTTGGCAAATTTTGGGAGTTACTATGGCTACACCTTC